The rows below give T cell receptor beta chains drawn from one sample of a study of T cell responses to AZD1222 COVID-19 vaccine. Only in-frame clones appear in the TCRdb table, and some are missing; sequencing was by immunoSEQ multiplex PCR. Here the sample spans more than 95,000 clones, approximately 88% being singletons. This material consisted of peripheral blood, taken on day 0 of AZD1222 vaccination. The receptor set was obtained from an adult in good health. CDR3s include the opening cysteine and the closing phenylalanine or tryptophan. Each record gives: CDR3 DNA, CDR3 protein, J gene, CDR3 length, D gene, V gene, clone size. D genes are given only for firm matches. The listing skips clone size in some rows; elsewhere it reads once, few, many or a size class.

CDR3nt: TGTGCCAGCAGCCCCGCAGGGGGCGGCACTGAAGCTTTCTTT
CDR3aa: CASSPAGGGTEAFF
j_gene: TRBJ1-1
len: 14
d_gene: TRBD1
v_gene: TRBV6-5
abundance: NA

CDR3nt: TGTGCCAGCAGCCCCGGACTAGCGGGGGTTGAGCAGTTCTTC
CDR3aa: CASSPGLAGVEQFF
j_gene: TRBJ2-1
len: 14
d_gene: TRBD2
v_gene: TRBV11-2
abundance: few

CDR3nt: TGTGCCATCAAAGGGTCGTCCTCCTACGAGCAGTACTTC
CDR3aa: CAIKGSSSYEQYF
j_gene: TRBJ2-7
len: 13
d_gene: NA
v_gene: TRBV10-3
abundance: NA

CDR3nt: TGTGCCAGCAGCGTAGTGGGGGGTTTGGGCGATGAGCAGTTCTTC
CDR3aa: CASSVVGGLGDEQFF
j_gene: TRBJ2-1
len: 15
d_gene: NA
v_gene: TRBV9
abundance: NA

CDR3nt: TGTGCCACCAGTGATAACTATAGGGGAACTGAAGCTTTCTTT
CDR3aa: CATSDNYRGTEAFF
j_gene: TRBJ1-1
len: 14
d_gene: NA
v_gene: TRBV24-1
abundance: once

CDR3nt: TGTGCCAGCAGTGGGCTCGGGACAGAGTCCACTGAAGCTTTCTTT
CDR3aa: CASSGLGTESTEAFF
j_gene: TRBJ1-1
len: 15
d_gene: TRBD1
v_gene: TRBV27
abundance: NA

CDR3nt: TGCGCCAGCAGCCAAGTCTCCCGGCTACGGAAAGGCTACACCTTC
CDR3aa: CASSQVSRLRKGYTF
j_gene: TRBJ1-2
len: 15
d_gene: NA
v_gene: TRBV4-1
abundance: NA

CDR3nt: TGTGCCACCAGCAAAACTAGCGGGGGGACCACAGATACGCAGTATTTT
CDR3aa: CATSKTSGGTTDTQYF
j_gene: TRBJ2-3
len: 16
d_gene: TRBD2
v_gene: TRBV15
abundance: NA

CDR3nt: TGTGCCAGCAGCCGAGCCGGGTCCCAAGTCACTGAAGCTTTCTTT
CDR3aa: CASSRAGSQVTEAFF
j_gene: TRBJ1-1
len: 15
d_gene: NA
v_gene: TRBV4-2
abundance: once

CDR3nt: TGTGCCAGCAGTGCGACAGGGAGGAACCAGCCCCAGCATTTT
CDR3aa: CASSATGRNQPQHF
j_gene: TRBJ1-5
len: 14
d_gene: TRBD1
v_gene: TRBV2
abundance: NA

CDR3nt: TGTGCCAGCAGTTACAGGGGGCAGGCACTGTTTTTT
CDR3aa: CASSYRGQALFF
j_gene: TRBJ1-4
len: 12
d_gene: TRBD1
v_gene: TRBV28
abundance: NA

CDR3nt: TGTGCCTGGAGTGTACAGGGGGCAGGACAGCCCCAGCATTTT
CDR3aa: CAWSVQGAGQPQHF
j_gene: TRBJ1-5
len: 14
d_gene: TRBD1
v_gene: TRBV30
abundance: NA

CDR3nt: TGTGCCAGCAGTTTAATTTCCACTGAAGCTTTCTTT
CDR3aa: CASSLISTEAFF
j_gene: TRBJ1-1
len: 12
d_gene: NA
v_gene: TRBV28
abundance: NA

CDR3nt: TGTGCCAGCAGCACCCGATCGGGACTAGCGACAGATACGCAGTATTTT
CDR3aa: CASSTRSGLATDTQYF
j_gene: TRBJ2-3
len: 16
d_gene: TRBD2
v_gene: TRBV9
abundance: NA

CDR3nt: TGTGCCAGCAGCTTGGACGGGGGTAACTATGGCTACACCTTC
CDR3aa: CASSLDGGNYGYTF
j_gene: TRBJ1-2
len: 14
d_gene: NA
v_gene: TRBV7-2
abundance: once

CDR3nt: TGTGCCAGCAGCTTGGGACAGGGGGCCTACGAGCAGTACTTC
CDR3aa: CASSLGQGAYEQYF
j_gene: TRBJ2-7
len: 14
d_gene: TRBD1
v_gene: TRBV5-4
abundance: NA